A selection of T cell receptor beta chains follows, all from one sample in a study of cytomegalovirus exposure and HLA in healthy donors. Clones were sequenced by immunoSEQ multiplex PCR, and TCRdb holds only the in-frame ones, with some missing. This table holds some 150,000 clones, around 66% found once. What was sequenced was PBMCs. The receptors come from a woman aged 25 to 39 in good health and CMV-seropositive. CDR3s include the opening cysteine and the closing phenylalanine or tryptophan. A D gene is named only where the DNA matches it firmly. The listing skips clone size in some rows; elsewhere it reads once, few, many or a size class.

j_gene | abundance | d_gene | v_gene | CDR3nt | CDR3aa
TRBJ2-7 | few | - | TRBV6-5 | TGTGCCAGCAGTTCGACAGGTTCTGGGTACGAGCAGTACTTC | CASSSTGSGYEQYF
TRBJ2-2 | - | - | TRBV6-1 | TGTGCCAGCAGCCGGGGAACGAACACCGGGGAGCTGTTTTTT | CASSRGTNTGELFF
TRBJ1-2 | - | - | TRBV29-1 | TGCAGCGTTGATTTCTCCGCAGGGGCCCTCTATGGCTACACCTTC | CSVDFSAGALYGYTF
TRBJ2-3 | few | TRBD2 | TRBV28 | TGTGCCAGCAAACTAGCGGGGGGGACAGATACGCAGTATTTT | CASKLAGGTDTQYF
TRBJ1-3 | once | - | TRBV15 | TGTGCCACCAGAAGTGGGGGCGGATCTGGAAACACCATATATTTT | CATRSGGGSGNTIYF
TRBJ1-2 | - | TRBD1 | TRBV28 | TGTGCCAGCAGGCCAGGGGGCAACGCCTATGGCTACACCTTC | CASRPGGNAYGYTF
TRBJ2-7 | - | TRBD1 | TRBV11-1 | TGTGCCAGCAGCAGCTGGGGACAGGGGGCAAGGGCCTACGAGCAGTACTTC | CASSSWGQGARAYEQYF
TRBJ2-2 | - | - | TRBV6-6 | TGTGCCAGCAGAACGCGGGACACCGGGGAGCTGTTTTTT | CASRTRDTGELFF
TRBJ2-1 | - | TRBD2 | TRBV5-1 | TGCGCCAGCGGCGGGAGTGACTACAATGAGCAGTTCTTC | CASGGSDYNEQFF
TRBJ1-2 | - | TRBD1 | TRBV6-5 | TGTGCCAGCGCAGGGGGCACATACTATGGCTACACCTTC | CASAGGTYYGYTF
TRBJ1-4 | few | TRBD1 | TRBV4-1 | TGCGCCAGCAGCCAGGCAAACCGGGACAGGGGTGAAAAACTGTTTTTT | CASSQANRDRGEKLFF
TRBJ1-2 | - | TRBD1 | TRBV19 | TGTGCCAGTAGTATAGAGTGGGACAGGGCGATCAACTATGGCTACACCTTC | CASSIEWDRAINYGYTF
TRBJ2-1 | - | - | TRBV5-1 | TGCGCCAGCACCCTTGGGGGCGGGCCTACCAGTAACAATGAGCAGTTCTTC | CASTLGGGPTSNNEQFF
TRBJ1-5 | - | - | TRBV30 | TGTGCCCGCCCGTGCCCCCCAGGGTCGGGTCAGCCCCAGCATTTT | CARPCPPGSGQPQHF
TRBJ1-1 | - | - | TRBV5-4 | TGTGCCAGCAGCTTATCAGGGGTGAACACTGAAGCTTTCTTT | CASSLSGVNTEAFF